This is a list of T cell receptor beta chains from one sample in a study of cytomegalovirus exposure and HLA in healthy donors. Only in-frame clones appear in the TCRdb table, and some are missing; sequencing was by immunoSEQ multiplex PCR. The profile covers 70,000 to 95,000 clones, with about 76% appearing a single time and roughly 15% taken by the ten largest. Sequencing used PBMCs. These receptors all come from a woman in her forties in good health and CMV-seropositive. Each CDR3 is given with its conserved first and last residue. Fields, in order: V gene, clone size, J gene, D gene, CDR3 protein, CDR3 DNA. A D gene is named only where the DNA matches it firmly. Clone size is not always given. Where it is, it says once, few, many or a class for expanded clones.

V: TRBV6-1; size: -; J: TRBJ2-1; D: TRBD2; CDR3: CASSKTSGRSNEQFF; DNA: TGTGCCAGCTCAAAGACTAGCGGGAGAAGCAATGAGCAGTTCTTC
V: TRBV19; size: -; J: TRBJ2-3; D: -; CDR3: CASSPQGSTDTQYF; DNA: TGTGCCAGTAGTCCACAGGGAAGCACAGATACGCAGTATTTT
V: TRBV4-2; size: few; J: TRBJ2-1; D: TRBD2; CDR3: CASSQGLAGWRGNEQFF; DNA: TGTGCCAGCAGCCAAGGACTAGCGGGATGGAGAGGGAATGAGCAGTTCTTC
V: TRBV28; size: few; J: TRBJ2-3; D: -; CDR3: CASSLRRGTDTQYF; DNA: TGTGCCAGCAGTTTACGGAGGGGCACAGATACGCAGTATTTT
V: TRBV5-1; size: -; J: TRBJ2-7; D: -; CDR3: CASSLHGNGGEQYF; DNA: TGCGCCAGCAGCTTGCACGGGAATGGTGGGGAGCAGTACTTC
V: TRBV10-1; size: few; J: TRBJ2-7; D: -; CDR3: CASSESSGGKYEQYF; DNA: TGCGCCAGCAGTGAGTCGTCGGGGGGCAAGTACGAGCAGTACTTC
V: TRBV25-1; size: -; J: TRBJ1-1; D: -; CDR3: CASRQNTEAFF; DNA: TGTGCCAGCAGACAGAACACTGAAGCTTTCTTT
V: TRBV7-9; size: -; J: TRBJ1-2; D: TRBD1; CDR3: CASSFGQEYTF; DNA: TGTGCCAGCAGCTTTGGACAGGAGTACACCTTC
V: TRBV30; size: -; J: TRBJ2-1; D: TRBD2; CDR3: CAWKKLAIFYEQFF; DNA: TGTGCCTGGAAAAAACTAGCGATTTTCTATGAGCAGTTCTTC
V: TRBV25-1; size: -; J: TRBJ2-1; D: TRBD1; CDR3: CASRIRQGNEQFF; DNA: TGTGCCAGCAGAATTAGACAGGGGAATGAGCAGTTCTTC
V: TRBV19; size: once; J: TRBJ1-1; D: -; CDR3: CASSILAIGGTDSEAFF; DNA: TGTGCCAGTAGTATCTTGGCGATTGGCGGAACCGACAGTGAAGCTTTCTTT
V: TRBV19; size: -; J: TRBJ2-3; D: -; CDR3: CATAGPSTDTQYF; DNA: TGTGCCACAGCGGGCCCTAGCACAGATACGCAGTATTTT
V: TRBV2; size: -; J: TRBJ1-1; D: TRBD1; CDR3: CASSWTGRDTEAFF; DNA: TGTGCCAGCAGTTGGACAGGGAGGGACACTGAAGCTTTCTTT
V: TRBV5-8; size: -; J: TRBJ2-1; D: TRBD2; CDR3: CASSSTSGGPNEQFF; DNA: TGTGCCAGCAGCTCCACTAGCGGGGGGCCCAATGAGCAGTTCTTC
V: TRBV27; size: once; J: TRBJ1-5; D: -; CDR3: CASTKGSNQPQHF; DNA: TGTGCCAGCACCAAGGGGAGCAATCAGCCCCAGCATTTT
V: TRBV30; size: -; J: TRBJ1-5; D: -; CDR3: CAWSPTIIMDNQPQHF; DNA: TGTGCCTGGAGTCCCACCATTATTATGGACAACCAGCCCCAGCATTTT
V: TRBV10-1; size: -; J: TRBJ1-1; D: -; CDR3: CASSDERNTEAFF; DNA: TGCGCCAGCAGTGATGAGAGGAACACTGAAGCTTTCTTT
V: TRBV7-3; size: -; J: TRBJ2-1; D: TRBD2; CDR3: CASSLAVAGGNEQFF; DNA: TGTGCCAGCAGCCTCGCGGTGGCGGGAGGAAATGAGCAGTTCTTC
V: TRBV18; size: -; J: TRBJ1-4; D: TRBD1; CDR3: CASSPTGGGEKLFF; DNA: TGTGCCAGCTCACCCACAGGGGGTGGTGAAAAACTGTTTTTT
V: TRBV7-9; size: -; J: TRBJ2-3; D: -; CDR3: CASSRMTGGVGADTQYF; DNA: TGTGCCAGCAGCCGAATGACTGGCGGAGTTGGAGCAGATACGCAGTATTTT
V: TRBV2; size: -; J: TRBJ1-2; D: -; CDR3: CASSQGNYGYTF; DNA: TGTGCCAGCAGTCAGGGAAACTATGGCTACACCTTC
V: TRBV7-9; size: few; J: TRBJ1-2; D: TRBD1; CDR3: CASSPRTGEGYTF; DNA: TGTGCCAGCAGCCCCCGGACAGGGGAAGGCTACACCTTC
V: TRBV19; size: -; J: TRBJ1-1; D: -; CDR3: CASSISHSNTEAFF; DNA: TGTGCCAGTAGTATCTCTCACTCGAACACTGAAGCTTTCTTT
V: TRBV10-3; size: -; J: TRBJ2-3; D: -; CDR3: CAISMTDLDTQYF; DNA: TGTGCCATCTCGATGACAGACCTAGATACGCAGTATTTT
V: TRBV6-1; size: -; J: TRBJ1-6; D: -; CDR3: CASSELTGYDSPLHF; DNA: TGTGCCAGCAGTGAACTCACGGGGTATGACTCACCCCTCCACTTT